What follows are 13 T cell receptor beta chains derived from one specimen sequenced in a study of CD4 T cell repertoires in COVID-19. The method was immunoSEQ multiplex PCR; TCRdb's version includes in-frame clones alone and lacks a portion of them. In the table there are tens of thousands of clones, about four fifths of which are singletons. Material: CD4+ T cells from peripheral blood, obtained after recovery from COVID-19. Source of these receptors: a human donor who had COVID-19.

The rearrangement joins TRBV6-6 to TRBJ1-6; perhaps TRBD1 as D (6 bases). Germline V gene data show CDR1 as MNHNY and CDR2 as SVGAGI (reference sequence). V was cut by 6 bases and J by 5 bases, with 14 bases left in between. The CDR3 contains 15 residues. CDR3 loop: CASRSPGADNSPLHF. CDR3 sequence (DNA): TGTGCCAGCAGATCTCCAGGGGCCGATAATTCACCCCTCCACTTT.

The gene calls are TRBV5-4 and TRBJ1-1, with 8 bases aligning to TRBD1. V trimming: 0 bases; J trimming: 5 bases; junction bases outside the gene matches: 6. Germline V lookup: CDR1 SGHNT, CDR2 YYREEE (reference sequence). The length of the CDR3 is 15 residues. The CDR3 is CASSLDRGVVTEAFF. The CDR3, as DNA: TGTGCCAGCAGCTTGGACAGGGGGGTGGTGACTGAAGCTTTCTTT.

The gene calls are TRBV19 and TRBJ1-3; D unclear. CDR1 LNHDA and CDR2 SQIVND come from the germline V gene (reference sequence). Deletions cut 3 bases from V and 0 bases from J, with 9 bases between. The CDR3 runs to 15 residues. CDR3 protein: CASSMYTASGNTIYF. The DNA for the CDR3 is TGTGCCAGTAGTATGTATACAGCCTCTGGAAACACCATATATTTT.

This chain joins TRBV7-8 and TRBJ2-5; no clear D. Trimming took off 1 base at V and 4 bases at J, with 13 bases between the two ends. Germline loops: CDR1 SGHVS, CDR2 FQNEAQ. CDR3 length: 15 residues. In DNA, the CDR3 is TGTGCCAGCAGCTTAGTGGGCGCAGGATTAGAGACCCAGTACTTC. This translates into CASSLVGAGLETQYF.

This chain uses TRBV10-3 with TRBJ2-7; 12 bases agree with TRBD2. The length of the CDR3 is 15 residues. Trimming at V came to 6 bases and at J to 0 bases, leaving 3 bases not matched to a gene. Germline CDR1 ENHRY, CDR2 SYGVKD. CDR3 coding DNA: TGTGCCATCAGCAAGACTAGCGGGGGCTCCTACGAGCAGTACTTC. Protein: CAISKTSGGSYEQYF.

The chain recombines TRBV6-4 with TRBJ2-1, with 9 nucleotides matching TRBD2. The CDR3 spans 14 residues. The V gene end was trimmed by 4 bases and the J gene end by 7 bases; junction bases not matched to a gene: 5. Germline V lookup: CDR1 MRHNA, CDR2 SNTAGT. Here the CDR3 DNA reads TGTGCCAGCAGTGCTCTAGCGGGAAGTAATGAGCAGTTCTTC. Residues: CASSALAGSNEQFF.

The V call is TRBV3-1 (or the pseudogene TRBV3-2), the J call TRBJ2-5, with TRBD2 matching over 10 bases. This CDR3 comprises 15 residues. Germline V lookup: CDR1 LGHDT, CDR2 YNNKEL (reference sequence). J gave up 3 bases and V 4 bases, and 5 bases lay outside the gene matches. The CDR3 protein is CASSLAGGRKETQYF. DNA for the CDR3: TGTGCCAGCAGCCTAGCGGGAGGTCGGAAAGAGACCCAGTACTTC.

CDR3 region: CASSRDGSGNTIYF. In DNA, the CDR3 is TGCGCCAGCAGCAGGGACGGCTCTGGAAACACCATATATTTT. V gene TRBV5-1 combines with J gene TRBJ1-3; a possible D gene is TRBD1 (5 bases). Per the germline V gene, CDR1 is SGHRS and CDR2 is YFSETQ. The CDR3 consists of 14 residues. Trimming stripped 4 bases from V and 0 bases from J, with 8 bases between.

Details on this clone: Other DNA sequences in this sample translate to the same CDR3. V usage is TRBV11-2 and J usage is TRBJ2-5, with TRBD2 identical over 7 bases. The CDR3 extends over 15 amino acids. Germline CDR1 and CDR2: SGHAT and FQNNGV. The trim removed 3 bases at V and 1 base at J, leaving 5 bases unmatched. The CDR3 spells CASSFNSGAQETQYF. CDR3 coding DNA: TGTGCCAGCAGCTTTAACAGCGGGGCCCAAGAGACCCAGTACTTC.

The V call is TRBV27, the J call TRBJ2-7, with D possibly matching TRBD1 (6 bases). CDR3 size: 12 residues. Trimming pared 7 bases from V and 4 bases from J, leaving 11 bases between. In germline, CDR1 is MNHEY, CDR2 SMNVEV (reference sequence). The CDR3 DNA sequence: TGTGCCAGCACTGGGGGCGGTTACGAGCAGTACTTC. This gives the protein CASTGGGYEQYF.

As DNA, the CDR3 is TGTGCCAGCAAGGGGGGAGCTTACAATCAGCCCCAGCATTTT. This codes for CASKGGAYNQPQHF. The chain joins TRBV19 to TRBJ1-5; tentatively, D is TRBD1 (6 bases). The germline V gene encodes CDR1 LNHDA and CDR2 SQIVND (reference sequence). Trimming pared 9 bases from V and 3 bases from J, leaving 15 bases between. The CDR3 runs to 14 residues.

This chain uses TRBV5-4 with TRBJ2-2; possible D gene TRBD2, 6 bases. Trimming removed 7 bases from V and 3 bases from J, with 7 bases in between. Germline-derived CDR1 and CDR2 are SGHNT and YYREEE (reference sequence). This CDR3 contains 12 residues. The CDR3: CASRGYTGELFF. DNA for the CDR3: TGTGCCAGCCGGGGGTACACCGGGGAGCTGTTTTTT.

V and J are TRBV25-1 and TRBJ1-6; 8 nucleotides align to TRBD1. J was trimmed by 7 bases and V by 8 bases; bases with no gene match: 7. The CDR3 has 14 amino acids. CDR1 is MGHDK and CDR2 is SYGVNS in the germline V gene. As DNA, the CDR3 is TGTGCCAGCGGATGGGACAGGATAAATTCACCCCTCCACTTT. Residues: CASGWDRINSPLHF.